A single sample gave rise to the 21 T cell receptor beta chains below, sequenced in a study of blood T cell repertoires in COVID-19 (dated by TCRdb to between 2020 and 2021). Library generation was performed with the immunoSEQ multiplex PCR assay. Imported from immuneACCESS, the table was reduced by TCRdb to in-frame sequences with V and J called. These copies leave out some clones; in studies compared against another copy, an unresolved V gene accounts for under half, and the cause of the remainder is not known. This sample is represented by roughly 72,000 clones; 82% of them were singletons. The ten largest account for roughly 15% of the sample. The sequenced sample consisted of peripheral blood. Receptors were obtained from a woman older than 75 with acute or convalescent COVID-19.

The chain uses TRBV4-1 and TRBJ2-1; 12 bases fit TRBD2. V lost 4 bases to trimming and J lost 3 bases; unmatched junction nucleotides: 1. Per the germline V gene, CDR1 is MGHRA and CDR2 is YSYEKL. The length of the CDR3 is 15 residues. The CDR3 DNA reads as TGCGCCAGCAGCCGGACTAGCGGGAACTACAATGAGCAGTTCTTC. Translating it yields CASSRTSGNYNEQFF.

The genes are TRBV3-1 (or the pseudogene TRBV3-2) and TRBJ1-1, with D maybe TRBD1 (6 bases). The V and J ends lost 4 bases and 0 bases respectively, with 21 bases between them. CDR3 length equals 18 residues. Looked up from germline, CDR1 is LGHDT and CDR2 is YNNKEL (reference sequence). CDR3 nucleotides: TGTGCCAGCAGCCTCCAGTCCCTCGCACAGGGCTTGAACACTGAAGCTTTCTTT. This translates into CASSLQSLAQGLNTEAFF.

A few counts support this clone. The CDR3 loop reads CASSLGGGVINTEAFF. The CDR3 nucleotides are TGTGCCAGTAGCCTCGGCGGGGGTGTTATTAACACTGAAGCTTTCTTT. V is TRBV19 and J is TRBJ1-1; possible D gene TRBD1, 5 bases. The CDR3 runs 16 residues. V lost 6 bases and J 2 bases, leaving 19 bases between the germline ends. CDR1 is LNHDA, CDR2 SQIVND, per germline (reference sequence).

V gene TRBV5-1 combines with J gene TRBJ2-1; 7 bases are a match to TRBD1. V trimming: 2 bases; J trimming: 8 bases; junction bases outside the gene matches: 4. Per germline, CDR1 SGHRS and CDR2 YFSETQ. The CDR3 contains 13 residues. This CDR3 is CASSFEGADEQFF. The CDR3 coding sequence is TGCGCCAGCAGCTTCGAGGGGGCCGATGAGCAGTTCTTC.

This sequence joins TRBV2 and TRBJ1-4; TRBD1 agrees at 8 bases. CDR1 and CDR2 from the germline V gene are SNHLY and FYNNEI. There are 13 residues in the CDR3. J gave up 8 bases and V 8 bases, and 7 bases lay outside the gene matches. The CDR3 protein is CASGQGEREKLFF. As DNA, the CDR3 is TGTGCCAGCGGACAGGGTGAACGGGAAAAACTGTTTTTT.

This chain uses TRBV5-1 with TRBJ2-2, with D possibly TRBD2 on 5 matching bases. This CDR3 region has 13 residues. Trimming took off 0 bases at V and 12 bases at J, with 12 bases between the two ends. Germline-derived CDR1 and CDR2 are SGHRS and YFSETQ. The CDR3 region has the DNA TGCGCCAGCAGCTTGGTCCCCTCGGGGAAGCTGTTTTTT. This encodes CASSLVPSGKLFF.

CDR3 residues: CASSVATQGGGQETQYF. CDR3 bases: TGTGCCAGCAGCGTAGCTACGCAGGGGGGAGGCCAAGAGACCCAGTACTTC. The chain uses TRBV9 and TRBJ2-5, with a possible D match to TRBD1 (7 bases). The CDR3 is 17 amino acids. Per the germline V gene, CDR1 is SGDLS and CDR2 is YYNGEE. V lost 0 bases and J 1 base, leaving 16 bases between the germline ends.

V gene TRBV19 combines with J gene TRBJ1-2; D is perhaps TRBD1 (6 bases). Looked up from germline, CDR1 is LNHDA and CDR2 is SQIVND (reference sequence). The CDR3 runs to 13 residues. The V and J ends lost 8 bases and 7 bases respectively, with 17 bases between them. The CDR3 DNA follows: TGTGCCAGTTCGACCGGGACAAGATCTGGCTACACCTTC. Translating it yields CASSTGTRSGYTF.

The chain has TRBV3-1 (or the pseudogene TRBV3-2) and TRBJ1-6; perhaps TRBD1 as D (5 bases). The CDR3 totals 15 residues. Germline-derived CDR1 and CDR2 are LGHDT and YNNKEL (reference sequence). Trimming left V 7 bases short and J 8 bases short, with 18 bases between. CDR3 amino acids: CASTSPGRGYSPLHF. The CDR3 nucleotides read TGTGCCAGCACCAGCCCCGGGAGGGGTTATTCACCCCTCCACTTT.

The chain links TRBV15 to TRBJ2-5, with TRBD2 identical over 9 bases. V lost 6 bases, J lost 5 bases, and 7 bases stayed unmatched. Germline V gene lookup returns CDR1 LNHNV and CDR2 YYDKDF (reference sequence). The CDR3 has 14 amino acids. In nucleotides, the CDR3 is TGTGCCACCAGGCTTGGCGGGAGGGCTGAGACCCAGTACTTC. This sequence encodes CATRLGGRAETQYF.

The V gene is TRBV9, the J gene TRBJ2-3; the match to TRBD2 covers 7 bases. The germline V gene has CDR1 SGDLS and CDR2 YYNGEE. V shed 4 bases, J shed 2 bases, and the junction held 4 bases outside the gene matches. CDR3 size: 14 residues. DNA for the CDR3: TGTGCCAGCAGCACCCGGGACTACACAGATACGCAGTATTTT. This sequence encodes CASSTRDYTDTQYF.

The table lists this clone with a count of one. This sequence joins TRBV3-1 (or the pseudogene TRBV3-2) and TRBJ2-7, with 7 bases matching TRBD1. The CDR3 runs to 14 residues. Per the germline V gene, CDR1 is LGHDT and CDR2 is YNNKEL (reference sequence). V dropped 5 bases and J dropped 4; count of bases not matched to a gene: 8. The CDR3 is CASSRTGRPYEQYF. The CDR3 nucleotides read TGTGCCAGCAGCAGGACAGGTCGGCCGTACGAGCAGTACTTC.

This chain uses TRBV12-5 with TRBJ1-3; D is undetermined. This CDR3 is built from 13 residues. CDR1 is LGHNT and CDR2 is FRNRAP in the germline V gene. The V and J ends lost 5 bases and 4 bases respectively, with 9 bases between them. As DNA, the CDR3 is TGTGCTAGTGGTACCTCCGGGGGAAACACCATATATTTT. This translates into CASGTSGGNTIYF.

This chain uses TRBV7-8 with TRBJ2-3, with 11 bases that match TRBD2. V lost 0 bases and J lost 6; bases outside the gene matches: 11. The germline V gene encodes CDR1 SGHVS and CDR2 FQNEAQ. The CDR3 contains 18 residues. In DNA, the CDR3 is TGTGCCAGCAGCTTAGCGAATGGAGGAGTAGCGGGAGGGGATACGCAGTATTTT. Protein product: CASSLANGGVAGGDTQYF.

The chain has TRBV19 and TRBJ2-1; 9 bases line up with TRBD2. This CDR3 region has 16 residues. CDR1 and CDR2 (germline): LNHDA, SQIVND (reference sequence). Trimming removed 8 bases from V and 5 bases from J; junction bases left unmatched: 13. The CDR3 sequence is CASAVRASGTDNEQFF. CDR3 DNA sequence: TGTGCCAGTGCGGTGAGGGCTAGCGGGACAGACAATGAGCAGTTCTTC.

Only one count was recorded for this clone. The chain has TRBV25-1 and TRBJ1-1, with D unresolved. The V gene's germline CDR1 is MGHDK and CDR2 SYGVNS. The V end lost 6 bases, the J end lost 0 bases, and 8 bases lay between the germline ends. The CDR3 extends over 13 amino acids. The CDR3: CASSPGLNTEAFF. DNA of the CDR3: TGTGCCAGCAGCCCGGGTCTGAACACTGAAGCTTTCTTT.

This chain uses TRBV6-5 with TRBJ2-7, with 7 bases aligning to TRBD1. J was trimmed by 2 bases and V by 2 bases; bases with no gene match: 6. Germline V gives CDR1 MNHEY, CDR2 SVGAGI. The CDR3 runs to 15 residues. CDR3 sequence (DNA): TGTGCCAGCAGTTACGTTTTAGGGACAGCCTACGAGCAGTACTTC. This gives the protein CASSYVLGTAYEQYF.

V is TRBV5-1 and J is TRBJ2-6, with 10 positions matching TRBD1. Germline V lookup: CDR1 SGHRS, CDR2 YFSETQ. J was trimmed by 11 bases and V by 2 bases; bases with no gene match: 1. The length of the CDR3 is 13 residues. The CDR3 loop is CASSFDRGHVLTF. Written as DNA, the CDR3 is TGCGCCAGCAGCTTCGACAGGGGGCACGTCCTGACTTTC. Complete variable domain (other parts from reference TRBV5-1 and TRBJ2-6): KAGVTQTPRYLIKTRGQQVTLSCSPISGHRSVSWYQQTPGQGLQFLFEYFSETQRNKGNFPGRFSGRQFSNSRSEMNVSTLELGDSALYLCASSFDRGHVLTFGAGSRLTVL.

This clone was recorded once. The chain couples TRBV9 to TRBJ2-2; TRBD2 aligns across 10 bases. This CDR3 comprises 19 residues. CDR1 and CDR2 (germline): SGDLS, YYNGEE. Losses at the gene ends were 0 bases for V and 4 bases for J; bases not matched to a gene: 12. CDR3 DNA sequence: TGTGCCAGCAGCGTAGTAGTGTCTAGCGGGAGCATCGGCACCGGGGAGCTGTTTTTT. The encoded protein is CASSVVVSSGSIGTGELFF.

The chain couples TRBV7-2 to TRBJ2-1; D is unclear. Looked up from germline, CDR1 is SGHTA and CDR2 is FQGNSA. V lost 6 bases to trimming and J lost 3 bases, with 12 bases between them. The CDR3 extends over 14 amino acids. This chain's CDR3 is CASRPSELYNEQFF. CDR3 coding DNA: TGTGCCAGCAGGCCCTCCGAACTCTACAATGAGCAGTTCTTC.

The chain couples TRBV3-1 (or the pseudogene TRBV3-2) to TRBJ2-4; D unclear. Trimming cost V 4 bases and J 5 bases, with 6 bases left between them. Looked up from germline, CDR1 is LGHDT and CDR2 is YNNKEL (reference sequence). The CDR3 length is 12 residues. The CDR3 DNA is TGTGCCAGCAGCCCTCGTGAAAACATTCAGTACTTC. Translation gives CASSPRENIQYF.